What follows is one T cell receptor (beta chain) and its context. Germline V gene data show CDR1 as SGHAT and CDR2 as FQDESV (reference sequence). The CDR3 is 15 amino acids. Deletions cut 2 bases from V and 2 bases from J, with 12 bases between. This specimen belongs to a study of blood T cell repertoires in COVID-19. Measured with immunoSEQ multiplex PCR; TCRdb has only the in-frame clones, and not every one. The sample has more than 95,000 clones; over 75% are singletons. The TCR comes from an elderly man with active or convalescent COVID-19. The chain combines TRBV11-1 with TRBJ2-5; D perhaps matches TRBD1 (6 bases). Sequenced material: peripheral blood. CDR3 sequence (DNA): TGTGCCAGCAGCTTACAACAGGGAGCGCAAGAGACCCAGTACTTC. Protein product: CASSLQQGAQETQYF.